The 19 T cell receptor beta chains presented below share a single source sample, sequenced in a study of T cell clones after liver transplantation (dated by TCRdb to about 2019). Library generation was performed with the immunoSEQ multiplex PCR assay. This immuneACCESS table, as held by TCRdb, lists in-frame sequences with V and J called but not all clones. Of the missing ones, under half trace to an unresolved V gene in checked studies; the others have no known cause. This sample holds approximately 71,000 clones; roughly 92% were observed only once. The biggest ten clones account for less than 1% of the sample. The material was CD4+ T cells from blood, obtained approximately 25 months after liver transplant. The receptors originated from a human patient who received a liver transplant. The graft donor may be the source of some T cells after a transplant.

The chain combines TRBV27 with TRBJ1-4; no clear D. V dropped 2 bases and J dropped 7 bases, with 11 bases sitting between them. Looked up from germline, CDR1 is MNHEY and CDR2 is SMNVEV (reference sequence). The CDR3 totals 14 residues. The CDR3 nucleotides are TGTGCCAGCAGTTTAACTCACGGGAGTGAAAAACTGTTTTTT. Residues: CASSLTHGSEKLFF.

The rearrangement joins TRBV27 to TRBJ2-5; TRBD2 agrees at 9 bases. Judging by the DNA end, TRBJ2-7 fits better; the J call may be wrong. The CDR3 totals 14 residues. Germline-derived CDR1 and CDR2 are MNHEY and SMNVEV (reference sequence). The CDR3 here is CASSFRLAVDEQYF. DNA for the CDR3: TGTGCCAGCAGTTTTCGACTAGCGGTAGACGAGCAGTACTTC.

The chain employs TRBV7-2 and TRBJ2-7, with D unresolved. CDR3 size: 13 residues. Germline V lookup: CDR1 SGHTA, CDR2 FQGNSA. V lost 6 bases and J lost 6, with 15 bases in between. The CDR3 DNA reads as TGTGCCAGCAGTATCGACACGGGCTCCGAGCAGTACTTC. Residues: CASSIDTGSEQYF.

The J gene is TRBJ2-5, the V gene TRBV7-8, with D tentatively TRBD1 or TRBD2 (5 bases each). The CDR3 extends over 13 amino acids. Trimming cost V 5 bases and J 3 bases, with 10 bases left between them. Germline CDR1 reads SGHVS; CDR2 reads FQNEAQ. CDR3 nucleotide sequence: TGTGCCAGCAGCCAGGGACCCGAAGAGACCCAGTACTTC. The encoded protein is CASSQGPEETQYF.

The chain employs TRBV27 and TRBJ2-2; 10 nucleotides match TRBD2. The CDR3 spans 15 residues. CDR1 and CDR2 from the germline V gene are MNHEY and SMNVEV (reference sequence). With 2 bases clipped from V and 8 bases from J, the junction kept 5 bases outside the gene matches. The CDR3 DNA is TGTGCCAGCAGTTTAGGGCTAGCGGGAGCTGGGGAGCTGTTTTTT. The encoded protein is CASSLGLAGAGELFF.

The chain joins TRBV4-1 to TRBJ2-7; 7 bases are a match to TRBD2. This CDR3 is built from 16 residues. Germline CDR1 MGHRA, CDR2 YSYEKL. V lost 1 base, J lost 2 bases, and 8 bases stayed unmatched. The CDR3 here is CASSQVLASGTYEQYF. The CDR3 bases are TGCGCCAGCAGCCAAGTCTTGGCTAGCGGCACCTACGAGCAGTACTTC.

V gene TRBV4-3 combines with J gene TRBJ2-5; D uncertain. This CDR3 has 15 amino acids. Germline V gene data show CDR1 as LGHNA and CDR2 as YSLEER. V lost 4 bases and J lost 5, with 17 bases in between. This CDR3 is CASSRQGRRTETQYF. As DNA, the CDR3 is TGCGCCAGCAGCCGCCAAGGTAGAAGGACGGAGACCCAGTACTTC.

This clone was counted a few times. In the same sample, other DNA sequences code for this CDR3. The J gene is TRBJ1-4, the V gene TRBV6-5; no clear D gene. Germline V CDR1 and CDR2: MNHEY, SVGAGI. The CDR3 has 13 residues. V dropped 2 bases and J dropped 0 bases, with 1 base sitting between them. CDR3 coding DNA: TGTGCCAGCAGTTACGCAACTAATGAAAAACTGTTTTTT. Translation gives CASSYATNEKLFF.

The chain links TRBV29-1 to TRBJ2-7; TRBD1 aligns across 9 bases. CDR3 size: 12 residues. In germline, CDR1 is SQVTM, CDR2 ANQGSEA. Unmatched junction bases numbered 5, after V lost 6 bases and J lost 5 bases. CDR3 DNA: TGCAGCGTCGCACAGGGGGCGAACGAGCAGTACTTC. Translated, it gives CSVAQGANEQYF.

The rearrangement joins TRBV15 to TRBJ1-5, with 7 bases matching TRBD1. Per the germline V gene, CDR1 is LNHNV and CDR2 is YYDKDF (reference sequence). J was trimmed by 5 bases and V by 3 bases; bases with no gene match: 4. The CDR3 contains 14 residues. Written as DNA, the CDR3 is TGTGCCACCAGCAGCCGGGACAGATATCAGCCCCAGCATTTT. It encodes CATSSRDRYQPQHF.

The chain links TRBV7-8 to TRBJ2-7, with 8 bases fitting TRBD2. Germline assignment: CDR1 SGHVS and CDR2 FQNEAQ. The CDR3 consists of 17 residues. The V gene end was trimmed by 5 bases and the J gene end by 1 base; junction bases not matched to a gene: 13. Here the CDR3 reads CASSAGVASGLSYEQYF. CDR3 DNA sequence: TGTGCCAGCAGCGCTGGTGTGGCTAGCGGGTTGTCCTACGAGCAGTACTTC.

The chain employs TRBV9 and TRBJ2-3; 7 nucleotides agree with TRBD2. The CDR3 runs 16 residues. Germline V CDR1 and CDR2: SGDLS, YYNGEE. V lost 4 bases, J lost 2 bases, and 10 bases stayed unmatched. The CDR3 protein is CASSLRGGSSTDTQYF. The CDR3 coding sequence is TGTGCCAGCAGCCTTCGTGGCGGGAGTTCCACAGATACGCAGTATTTT.

This clone was detected once. The J gene is TRBJ2-7, the V gene TRBV7-3, with 7 bases lining up with TRBD1. Germline-derived CDR1 and CDR2 are SGHTA and FQGTGA. The CDR3 spans 15 residues. The V segment lost 5 bases and the J segment 2 bases; nucleotides outside the gene matches: 9. This CDR3 is CASSPSGTETYEQYF. CDR3 DNA sequence: TGTGCCAGCAGCCCCTCCGGGACAGAGACCTACGAGCAGTACTTC.

V and J are TRBV10-3 and TRBJ2-7, with TRBD1 matching over 9 bases. V lost 10 bases to trimming and J lost 6 bases; unmatched junction nucleotides: 4. The CDR3 contains 11 residues. Germline-derived CDR1 and CDR2 are ENHRY and SYGVKD. In DNA, the CDR3 is TGTGCCAGCGGACAGGGGAGCGAGCAGTACTTC. Protein: CASGQGSEQYF.

The chain combines TRBV5-1 with TRBJ2-2; D is tentatively TRBD1 or TRBD2 (6 bases each). V lost 3 bases and J lost 7, with 16 bases in between. The CDR3 spans 15 residues. Germline V gives CDR1 SGHRS, CDR2 YFSETQ. CDR3 sequence: CASSSDGRGHGELFF. The CDR3 bases are TGCGCCAGCAGCTCGGACGGACGGGGGCACGGGGAGCTGTTTTTT.

The chain couples TRBV11-2 to TRBJ2-7; D unclear. V was pared by 0 bases and J by 1 base, with 10 bases between. CDR1 and CDR2 from the germline V gene are SGHAT and FQNNGV. This CDR3 contains 15 residues. This chain's CDR3 is CASSLDQWSSYEQYF. CDR3 sequence (DNA): TGTGCCAGCAGCTTAGATCAATGGAGTTCCTACGAGCAGTACTTC.

The chain combines TRBV27 with TRBJ2-7; 11 bases map to TRBD1. The ends lost 6 bases at V and 4 bases at J; junction bases unmatched: 11. Per germline, CDR1 MNHEY and CDR2 SMNVEV (reference sequence). The CDR3 contains 16 residues. CDR3 amino acids: CASRQRIGTGGYEQYF. CDR3 in DNA: TGTGCCAGCAGACAAAGGATCGGGACAGGGGGTTACGAGCAGTACTTC.

This clone is labeled medium-sized (0.01 to 0.1%). The rearrangement links TRBV29-1 to TRBJ2-1, with D perhaps given as TRBD1 or TRBD2 (5 bases each). Per the germline V gene, CDR1 is SQVTM and CDR2 is ANQGSEA. The CDR3 length is 12 residues. The CDR3 loop is CTSRGQWDEQFF. DNA of the CDR3: TGCACTTCACGGGGCCAGTGGGATGAGCAGTTCTTC.

J is TRBJ2-7 and V is TRBV10-3; the match to TRBD1 covers 9 bases. Losses at the gene ends were 5 bases for V and 2 bases for J; bases not matched to a gene: 4. The CDR3 sequence is 14 residues long. Germline-derived CDR1 and CDR2 are ENHRY and SYGVKD. DNA for the CDR3: TGTGCCATCAGTAACAGGGGGCTTACCTACGAGCAGTACTTC. This gives the protein CAISNRGLTYEQYF.